The clone carrying this T cell receptor (beta chain) was observed once. Its target is unknown. The record originates from a study of cytomegalovirus exposure and HLA in healthy donors. Use of 60 Vbeta and 13 Jbeta primers characterized the PCR. TCRdb's table, derived via immunoSEQ multiplex PCR, lists solely in-frame clones and lacks some. This table holds some 180,000 clones, roughly 87% found once. General study points: Excluded were some V segments that proved indistinguishable, including TRBV6-2 and TRBV6-3. What a later analysis reportedly showed was that an Asian-associated ancestry cluster had fewer N-insertions than the approximately 670-donor mean.

This CDR3 has 17 amino acids. V lost 0 bases and J lost 6; bases outside the gene matches: 7. Looked up from germline, CDR1 is LGHNA and CDR2 is YNFKEQ. This chain uses TRBV4-2 with TRBJ2-1; the match to TRBD2 covers 11 bases. The receptor comes from a boy younger than 10 in good health and CMV-seronegative. The sequencing input was PBMCs. The CDR3 DNA sequence: TGTGCCAGCAGCCAAGAAAAGACTAGCGGGGTGGCCAATGAGCAGTTCTTC. This translates into CASSQEKTSGVANEQFF.